This passage covers 21 T cell receptor beta chains from one sample sequenced in a study of blood T cell repertoires in COVID-19. Profiled with immunoSEQ multiplex PCR; TCRdb holds only in-frame clones, not every one. Among under 130,000 clones listed, 84% were seen once. Input material: peripheral blood. These receptors were collected from a human donor in a cohort sampled during active COVID-19.

The chain employs TRBV27 and TRBJ1-1, with 10 bases lining up with TRBD1. Losses at the gene ends were 10 bases for V and 3 bases for J; bases not matched to a gene: 8. CDR3 length equals 14 residues. The germline gives CDR1 MNHEY, CDR2 SMNVEV (reference sequence). CDR3 nucleotide sequence: TGTGCCACCAGACAGGGGGCTTTTGACACTGAAGCTTTCTTT. It is translated as CATRQGAFDTEAFF.

This chain joins TRBV2 and TRBJ2-1; 10 bases align to TRBD2. This CDR3 region has 16 residues. In germline, CDR1 is SNHLY, CDR2 FYNNEI. V lost 6 bases and J lost 3; bases outside the gene matches: 8. The CDR3 protein is CASRTLTSGVYNEQFF. In DNA form, the CDR3 reads TGTGCCAGCAGGACTCTCACTAGCGGGGTCTACAATGAGCAGTTCTTC.

The rearrangement joins TRBV10-1 to TRBJ2-5; tentatively, D is TRBD2 (6 bases). V was trimmed by 8 bases and J by 1 base, leaving 11 bases between them. Germline CDR1 and CDR2: WNHNN and SYGVQD (reference sequence). This CDR3 spans 13 amino acids. Here the CDR3 reads CASAETSQETQYF. The CDR3 DNA follows: TGCGCCAGCGCAGAGACTAGCCAAGAGACCCAGTACTTC.

The rearrangement joins TRBV6-5 to TRBJ2-7; TRBD2 might be the D (6 bases). From germline, CDR1 is MNHEY and CDR2 SVGAGI. The CDR3 has 11 amino acids. Deletions cut 6 bases from V and 3 bases from J, with 6 bases between. Here the CDR3 DNA reads TGTGCCAGCAGGGGGGGCTACGAGCAGTACTTC. This codes for CASRGGYEQYF.

The V gene is TRBV6-5, the J gene TRBJ1-1; D call uncertain. The CDR3 has 14 amino acids. Trimming took off 0 bases at V and 7 bases at J, with 12 bases between the two ends. Germline V gene data show CDR1 as MNHEY and CDR2 as SVGAGI. This CDR3 reads CASSYSPGTIEAFF. Written as DNA, the CDR3 is TGTGCCAGCAGTTACTCTCCGGGAACAATTGAAGCTTTCTTT.

The gene calls are TRBV2 and TRBJ2-7, with D unresolved. The CDR3 is 15 residues long. Germline V gene lookup returns CDR1 SNHLY and CDR2 FYNNEI. The V end lost 3 bases, the J end lost 0 bases, and 12 bases lay between the germline ends. The CDR3 protein is CASSEQQVGSYEQYF. CDR3 nucleotides: TGTGCCAGCAGTGAGCAGCAGGTGGGCTCCTACGAGCAGTACTTC.

V usage is TRBV5-1 and J usage is TRBJ2-1; the match to TRBD1 covers 7 bases. This CDR3 spans 14 amino acids. Trimming cost V 3 bases and J 5 bases; bases outside gene matches: 5. CDR1 and CDR2 (germline): SGHRS, YFSETQ. CDR3 coding DNA: TGCGCCAGCAGCTGGGGGACAGCCGACAATGAGCAGTTCTTC. The encoded protein is CASSWGTADNEQFF.

The V call is TRBV5-5, the J call TRBJ1-2; 10 bases align to TRBD1. The germline V gene has CDR1 SGHKS and CDR2 YYEKEE (reference sequence). This CDR3 comprises 15 residues. V shed 4 bases and J 3 bases; nucleotides not matched to a gene: 6. In DNA, the CDR3 is TGTGCCAGCAGCCAAGGACAGGGGGTATACTATGGCTACACCTTC. Protein sequence: CASSQGQGVYYGYTF.

V gene TRBV4-3 combines with J gene TRBJ2-2; 10 nucleotides line up with TRBD1. The ends lost 4 bases at V and 1 base at J; junction bases unmatched: 9. The CDR3 is 18 amino acids. CDR1 and CDR2 (germline): LGHNA, YSLEER. CDR3 loop: CASSRHPGQGMNTGELFF. CDR3 coding DNA: TGCGCCAGCAGCCGACATCCGGGACAGGGGATGAACACCGGGGAGCTGTTTTTT.

This clone was counted between two and nine times. The chain couples TRBV4-3 to TRBJ1-6; 7 nucleotides match TRBD1. After removal of 4 bases from V and 4 bases from J, the junction contained 10 bases not matched to a gene. Germline CDR1 and CDR2: LGHNA and YSLEER. The CDR3 contains 17 residues. CDR3 in amino acids: CASSLRTGVGYNSPLHF. CDR3 DNA sequence: TGCGCCAGCAGCCTTCGGACAGGCGTAGGGTATAATTCACCCCTCCACTTT.

This clone was picked up one time. CDR3 loop: CASSWLSGANVLTF. The CDR3 coding sequence is TGTGCCAGCAGTTGGCTCTCTGGGGCCAACGTCCTGACTTTC. The chain links TRBV6-2 or TRBV6-3 to TRBJ2-6; D ambiguous. The CDR3 extends over 14 amino acids. V lost 4 bases to trimming and J lost 0 bases, with 4 bases between them. Germline CDR1 MNHEY, CDR2 SVGEGT.

The chain links TRBV18 to TRBJ2-2, with D tentatively TRBD1 (6 bases). Germline CDR1 reads KGHSH; CDR2 reads LQKENI. The CDR3 covers 17 residues. V was clipped by 1 base and J by 0 bases, with 12 bases between them. CDR3 nucleotide sequence: TGTGCCAGCTCACCACTCCCCCCAGGGGCGAACACCGGGGAGCTGTTTTTT. Translating gives CASSPLPPGANTGELFF.

The chain is built from TRBV28 and TRBJ1-2; no clear D gene. CDR3 length: 12 amino acids. Germline CDR1 and CDR2: MDHEN and SYDVKM. Trimming left V 6 bases short and J 5 bases short, with 10 bases between. In DNA form, the CDR3 reads TGTGCCAGCAGCGGTCCCGGGTATGGCTACACCTTC. It codes for CASSGPGYGYTF.

This clone was seen a single time. The V and J genes are TRBV3-1 (or the pseudogene TRBV3-2) and TRBJ1-2; a weak D match, TRBD1 (5 bases). This CDR3 contains 14 residues. CDR1 is LGHDT, CDR2 YNNKEL, per germline (reference sequence). Trimming removed 6 bases at V and 5 bases at J, with 16 bases between. CDR3 nucleotides: TGTGCCAGCAGTCTAACGTCAGGGAGGTATGGCTACACCTTC. As protein: CASSLTSGRYGYTF.

As DNA, the CDR3 is TGTGCCAGCAGCTTGGGACAGCGCCCTGAAGCTTTCTTT. The encoded protein is CASSLGQRPEAFF. The chain joins TRBV7-9 to TRBJ1-1, with TRBD1 matching 7 bases. The CDR3 length is 13 residues. Per the germline V gene, CDR1 is SEHNR and CDR2 is FQNEAQ (reference sequence). Germline trimming cut 3 bases from V and 6 bases from J; bases unmatched to any gene: 4.

V gene TRBV29-1 combines with J gene TRBJ2-2, with 10 bases aligning to TRBD1. CDR1 is SQVTM and CDR2 is ANQGSEA in the germline V gene. The CDR3 spans 14 residues. V lost 4 bases to trimming and J lost 4 bases; unmatched junction nucleotides: 3. The CDR3 protein is CSVGQGATTGELFF. Here the CDR3 DNA reads TGCAGCGTTGGACAGGGGGCCACCACCGGGGAGCTGTTTTTT.

This clone was counted once. The chain couples TRBV19 to TRBJ2-3, with D perhaps matching TRBD1 (7 bases). Looked up from germline, CDR1 is LNHDA and CDR2 is SQIVND (reference sequence). V lost 7 bases, J lost 4 bases, and 12 bases lay in between. The CDR3 contains 13 residues. The CDR3 region is CASTGDSADTQYF. For the CDR3, the DNA is TGTGCCAGTACGGGGGACAGTGCAGATACGCAGTATTTT. The whole variable domain, remainder taken from reference TRBV19 and TRBJ2-3, is DGGITQSPKYLFRKEGQNVTLSCEQNLNHDAMYWYRQDPGQGLRLIYYSQIVNDFQKGDIAEGYSVSREKKESFPLTVTSAQKNPTAFYLCASTGDSADTQYFGPGTRLTVL.

This clone was seen a handful of times. This chain connects TRBV19 to TRBJ2-5; 10 bases align to TRBD1. With 1 base clipped from V and 4 bases from J, the junction kept 12 bases outside the gene matches. CDR1 and CDR2 (germline): LNHDA, SQIVND (reference sequence). This CDR3 spans 18 amino acids. In DNA, the CDR3 is TGTGCCAGTAGTATAGCTCCAAAGTGGGACAGGGGACCAGAGACCCAGTACTTC. Translating gives CASSIAPKWDRGPETQYF.

The V and J genes are TRBV2 and TRBJ1-2; D not certain. V lost 7 bases and J 8 bases, leaving 14 bases between the germline ends. The CDR3 totals 12 residues. Germline loops: CDR1 SNHLY, CDR2 FYNNEI. The CDR3 sequence: CASTKDGLGYTF. In DNA form, the CDR3 reads TGTGCCAGCACAAAGGACGGACTCGGCTACACCTTC.

The CDR3 sequence: CATSRGAPGNQPQHF. CDR3 DNA: TGTGCCACCAGCAGAGGTGCACCCGGGAATCAGCCCCAGCATTTT. The V gene is TRBV15, the J gene TRBJ1-5, with D unclear. The CDR3 spans 15 residues. V shed 1 base and J shed 4 bases, with 11 bases lying between them. CDR1 LNHNV and CDR2 YYDKDF come from the germline V gene (reference sequence).

The chain carries TRBV7-9 and TRBJ2-6; unclear D gene. The CDR3 loop spans 16 amino acids. V was shortened by 1 base and J by 0 bases, with 7 bases between the two germline ends. Germline V gives CDR1 SEHNR, CDR2 FQNEAQ (reference sequence). Here the CDR3 reads CASSLVGLSGANVLTF. Written as DNA, the CDR3 is TGTGCCAGCAGCTTAGTTGGGCTCTCTGGGGCCAACGTCCTGACTTTC.